A selection of T cell receptor beta chains follows, all from one sample in a study of OX40 agonist ivuxolimab in advanced cancers. Profiling relied on immunoSEQ multiplex PCR, and the TCRdb table lists in-frame clones only, not all of them. The sample carries about 25,000 clones, around 73% recorded once. This sample comprised CD4+ or CD8+ T cells sorted from blood, obtained in a trial of the OX40 agonist ivuxolimab. These receptors originate from an adult with an advanced solid tumor such as melanoma, head and neck, liver or kidney cancer. Both conserved end residues are part of each CDR3. D genes are given only for firm matches. Clone sizes are given selectively: once, few, many, or a class where the clone is expanded.

TRBJ1-1,TRBD1,NA,TRBV5-1,TGCGCCAGCAGCTTGGCCGGGGCAGGGGGCATCGCTGAAGCTTTCTTT,CASSLAGAGGIAEAFF
TRBJ1-2,NA,once,TRBV28,TGTGCCAGCAGTTCTACAGGGATGTCGCTATTGGGCTACACCTTC,CASSSTGMSLLGYTF
TRBJ1-2,TRBD1,NA,TRBV19,TGTGCCAGTAGTCGGGGACAGGGCAATGGCTACACCTTC,CASSRGQGNGYTF
TRBJ2-5,NA,NA,TRBV11-3,TGTGCCAGCAGCCCAGGGCTCCGAGAGACCCAGTACTTC,CASSPGLRETQYF
TRBJ2-4,NA,NA,TRBV10-3,TGTGCCATCAGTGAGTCAGAGGGCTTCACAAACATTCAGTACTTC,CAISESEGFTNIQYF
TRBJ2-4,NA,once,TRBV2,TGTGCCAGCGGGGGCAGGGCCTCGGGAAACATTCAGTACTTC,CASGGRASGNIQYF
TRBJ1-4,NA,NA,TRBV2,TGTGCCAGCAGGCCCTCGTGGGGCGGTAATGAAAAACTGTTTTTT,CASRPSWGGNEKLFF
TRBJ1-2,NA,NA,TRBV6-1,TGTGCCAGCAGTGGAGGATCCGGGACGAGGGGCTACACCTTC,CASSGGSGTRGYTF
TRBJ1-1,NA,few,TRBV18,TGTGCCAGCCAGGAGTCCCAGGAGAACACTGAAGCTTTCTTT,CASQESQENTEAFF
TRBJ2-5,NA,NA,TRBV6-5,TGTGCCAGCAGTTACGGCCAAGAGACCCAGTACTTC,CASSYGQETQYF
TRBJ1-5,NA,NA,TRBV28,TGTGCCAGCCAAAGGTATAGCAATCAGCCCCAGCATTTT,CASQRYSNQPQHF
TRBJ1-1,TRBD1,NA,TRBV4-1,TGCGCCAGCAGCCAAGGCCGGGACAGGGTTTACACTGAAGCTTTCTTT,CASSQGRDRVYTEAFF
TRBJ2-7,TRBD1,NA,TRBV27,TGTGCCAGCACCCCTTATTCCGTACAGGGGAGAAACGAGCAGTACTTC,CASTPYSVQGRNEQYF
TRBJ2-2,NA,NA,TRBV7-6,TGTGCCAGCAGCTCCATGGCGACCGGGGAATACCGAGCCGCGAACACCGGGGAGCTGTTTTTT,CASSSMATGEYRAANTGELFF
TRBJ1-1,TRBD1,NA,TRBV6-4,TGTGCCAGGGGGACAGGGAGGAACACTGAAGCTTTCTTT,CARGTGRNTEAFF
TRBJ2-2,NA,NA,TRBV9,TGTGCCAGCAGCGTAGTGATGACTCCTCTAGACACCGGGGAGCTGTTTTTT,CASSVVMTPLDTGELFF
TRBJ2-3,NA,NA,TRBV18,TGTGCCAGCTCACCCGGCCTAGGGAGCACAGATACGCAGTATTTT,CASSPGLGSTDTQYF
TRBJ2-7,NA,NA,TRBV15,TGTGCCACCAGCAGAGGGGGGGCCACATATAGCTCCTACGAGCAGTACTTC,CATSRGGATYSSYEQYF
TRBJ1-1,NA,NA,TRBV11-1,TGTGCCAGCAGCCCCGGGGGGAACACTGAAGCTTTCTTT,CASSPGGNTEAFF
TRBJ2-7,NA,NA,TRBV7-6,TGTGCCAGCAGCCCCCTCGGGGTTTACGAGCAGTACTTC,CASSPLGVYEQYF
TRBJ2-3,NA,NA,TRBV19,TGTGCCAGTAGCCTCGGACGGGGGAGAGATACGCAGTATTTT,CASSLGRGRDTQYF
TRBJ2-5,NA,NA,TRBV29-1,TGCAGCGTTTTGCGGCAGGGTCTCTTCCAAGAGACCCAGTACTTC,CSVLRQGLFQETQYF
TRBJ1-4,NA,few,TRBV4-2,TGTGCCAGCAGCCAATATTGGGGGAGGGAGGTTAAAAAACTGTTTTTT,CASSQYWGREVKKLFF
TRBJ1-5,NA,once,TRBV10-3,TGTGCCATCAGTGGAGGGTCCTTAACCAATCAGCCCCAGCATTTT,CAISGGSLTNQPQHF
TRBJ1-2,NA,NA,TRBV28,TGTGCCAGCAGTTTCCCTACGGGGGGCTACACCTTC,CASSFPTGGYTF
TRBJ2-7,TRBD1,NA,TRBV7-2,TGTGCCAGCAGCTTAGTGGGACAGGGGGACTACGAGCAGTACTTC,CASSLVGQGDYEQYF
TRBJ2-5,TRBD2,few,TRBV7-9,TGTGCCAGCAGCTTGTACAGCGGGAGTTTCGGCGAGACCCAGTACTTC,CASSLYSGSFGETQYF
TRBJ1-2,NA,NA,TRBV25-1,TGTGCCAGCAGGTCGAGGCATAACTATGGCTACACCTTC,CASRSRHNYGYTF
TRBJ2-1,NA,NA,TRBV5-8,TGTGCCAGCAGCTTGGACCAGACATCTTCCTACAATGAGCAGTTCTTC,CASSLDQTSSYNEQFF
TRBJ2-1,TRBD2,NA,TRBV19,TGTGCCAGTAGTCCCCCGGGGCTAGCGGGGGACAATGAGCAGTTCTTC,CASSPPGLAGDNEQFF
TRBJ2-7,NA,NA,TRBV5-5,TGTGCCAGCAGCTTGTTCCAGGGGTTCAACGAGCAGTACTTC,CASSLFQGFNEQYF
TRBJ1-2,NA,once,TRBV7-9,TGTGCCAGCAGCACAAGACAGGCGCTCCTGGGGGGCTACACCTTC,CASSTRQALLGGYTF
TRBJ1-5,NA,NA,TRBV4-1,TGCGCCAGCAGCCAAGCGGCCAGGGATAGCAATCAGCCCCAGCATTTT,CASSQAARDSNQPQHF
TRBJ1-6,NA,few,TRBV6-5,TGTGCCAGCAGTTCCAGGCAGGGCTCCTATAATTCACCCCTCCACTTT,CASSSRQGSYNSPLHF
TRBJ2-7,TRBD2,NA,TRBV2,TGTGCCAGCAGAAGACTAGCGGGAGGCACCAGCTCCTACGAGCAGTACTTC,CASRRLAGGTSSYEQYF
TRBJ1-1,NA,few,TRBV19,TGTGCCAGTAGACAGAGGGACACTGAAGCTTTCTTT,CASRQRDTEAFF
TRBJ1-2,NA,NA,TRBV28,TGTGCCAGCAGTTCTCTAGAATATGGCTACACCTTC,CASSSLEYGYTF
TRBJ1-6,TRBD1,NA,TRBV6-1,TGTGCCAGCAGTGAAGCGGGGACAGGGGATTCACCCCTCCACTTT,CASSEAGTGDSPLHF
TRBJ1-1,NA,NA,TRBV5-1,TGCGCCAGCAGCCTAGGGACCTCTGAAGCTTTTTTT,CASSLGTSEAFF
TRBJ1-2,NA,NA,TRBV28,TGTGCCAGCAGAGCAGAATATGGCTACACCTTC,CASRAEYGYTF
TRBJ1-1,NA,NA,TRBV7-6,TGTGCCAGCAGCTTAACGCGAGGGAACACTGAAGCTTTCTTT,CASSLTRGNTEAFF
TRBJ2-5,NA,NA,TRBV6-6,TGTGCCAGCAGTTACTCCCCAGGGACCCAGTACTTC,CASSYSPGTQYF
TRBJ2-2,TRBD1,NA,TRBV11-3,TGTGCCAGCAGCCCTCGACAGGGGGGGACCGGGGAGCTGTTTTTT,CASSPRQGGTGELFF
TRBJ1-2,TRBD1,medium-sized,TRBV19,TGTGCCAGTAGTAGCTCCGGGACAGGATATGGCTACACCTTC,CASSSSGTGYGYTF
TRBJ1-6,TRBD1,NA,TRBV2,TGTGCCAGCAGTGATTTCGGACAGGGTAATTCACCCCTCCACTTT,CASSDFGQGNSPLHF
TRBJ2-4,TRBD1,once,TRBV5-4,TGTGCCAGCAGCCTGGGGACAGGGGGTTTCGAATTCCAAAACATTCAGTACTTC,CASSLGTGGFEFQNIQYF
TRBJ2-1,TRBD1,few,TRBV27,TGTGCCAGCAACGACAGGGACAATGAGCAGTTCTTC,CASNDRDNEQFF
TRBJ2-7,NA,few,TRBV6-5,TGTGCCAGCAGTGTCCCCCGAGGCGGGTACTACGAGCAGTACTTC,CASSVPRGGYYEQYF
TRBJ1-5,NA,few,TRBV19,TGTGCCAGCCGGTCGGTCTATCAGCCCCAGCATTTT,CASRSVYQPQHF
TRBJ2-6,NA,few,TRBV5-1,TGCGCCAGCAGCTTGATTGCCCCTGGGGCCAACGTCCTGACTTTC,CASSLIAPGANVLTF
TRBJ1-1,NA,NA,TRBV4-2,TGTGCCAGCAGCCAAGATTTCACTGAAGCTTTCTTT,CASSQDFTEAFF
TRBJ2-1,TRBD1,NA,TRBV5-1,TGCGCCAGCAGCCCCCCTGGGACAGGGAGGTTAGATGAGCAGTTCTTC,CASSPPGTGRLDEQFF